This T cell receptor (beta chain) is drawn from a study of blood T cell repertoires in COVID-19. Study background: Whether acute or convalescent, the COVID-19 samples came from the United States, Italy and Spain. Sources were T cells, B-cell-depleted T cells, or PBMCs; the material itself was cDNA or gDNA.

The germline gives CDR1 MNHNY, CDR2 SVGAGI (reference sequence). V gave up 5 bases and J gave up 5 bases, with 18 bases separating them. The CDR3 runs 15 residues. How the authors handled the data: Reference gene primer amplification gave estimated nucleated cell counts. Data came from immunoSEQ multiplex PCR; TCRdb stores just in-frame clones and leaves some out. The D gene and trimming were derived from the DNA, and the V and J assignments and clone size from that table. The table records around 130,000 clones, approximately 86% of them present only once. The sequence derives from a woman in her fifties or sixties who had recovered from COVID-19. The sequencing sample was made of peripheral blood. This sequence joins TRBV6-6 and TRBJ1-1; weak D call: TRBD1 (5 bases). The CDR3 protein is CASSPSGWRGTEAFF. In nucleotides, the CDR3 is TGTGCCAGCAGTCCCTCGGGCTGGCGGGGGACTGAAGCTTTCTTT.